This TCR beta chain emerged from a study of neurological immune-mediated disorders. There are many counts of this clonotype. One entry per CDR3 protein, called by TCRdb with MiXCR from the 5' RACE reads. Of tens of thousands of distinct CDR3 sequences in the sample, more than 3% were seen once. Germline CDR1 and CDR2: MNHEY and SMNVEV (reference sequence). The V segment lost 4 bases and the J segment 7 bases; nucleotides outside the gene matches: 12. The CDR3 runs to 15 residues. This clonotype was sampled from a woman in her thirties or forties with multiple sclerosis. The source material was CD4+ T cells from blood. V usage is TRBV27 and J usage is TRBJ2-7, with 8 bases that match TRBD1. CDR3 amino acids: CASSSRQGFLGEQYF. The CDR3 DNA follows: TGTGCCAGCAGTTCCCGACAGGGGTTCCTTGGGGAGCAGTACTTC.